The entry below describes one TCR beta chain. The data were taken from a study of blood T cell repertoires in COVID-19. The Seattle patients, enrolled during active infection, were followed longitudinally. Sequencing used immunoSEQ multiplex PCR; TCRdb keeps in-frame clones, though not all of them. The sample has under 550,000 clones, 70% to 90% seen once. Germline V CDR1 and CDR2: LNHDA, SQIVND (reference sequence). V was shortened by 5 bases and J by 9 bases, with 14 bases between the two germline ends. This CDR3 contains 13 residues. The origin of this receptor is a man aged 18 to 30 with COVID-19, enrolled during active disease. Material for sequencing was peripheral blood. The rearrangement joins TRBV19 to TRBJ1-3; unclear D gene. CDR3 in amino acids: CASSLYSAGTIYF. CDR3 bases: TGTGCCAGTAGTCTATACTCGGCAGGCACCATATATTTT.